These 30 T cell receptor beta chains were sequenced from one sample in a study of blood T cell repertoires in COVID-19. Here immunoSEQ multiplex PCR was the method, and the copy in TCRdb shows in-frame clones only, minus some. The sample consists of about 170,000 clones, around 80% of them appearing once. Sequencing was carried out using peripheral blood. The receptors come from an elderly woman with active or convalescent COVID-19.

The J gene is TRBJ2-5, the V gene TRBV5-1; D may be TRBD2 (6 bases). The CDR3 consists of 13 residues. Trimming pared 5 bases from V and 3 bases from J, leaving 11 bases between. Germline V gene sequence: CDR1 SGHRS, CDR2 YFSETQ. The CDR3, as DNA: TGCGCCAGCAGTCTCTCTAGCGAAGAGACCCAGTACTTC. Its protein product is CASSLSSEETQYF.

J is TRBJ1-5 and V is TRBV18; the D is unclear. The germline gives CDR1 KGHSH, CDR2 LQKENI. This CDR3 is built from 14 residues. Trimming took off 1 base at V and 2 bases at J, with 6 bases between the two ends. This CDR3 is CASSPQEGNQPQHF. As DNA, the CDR3 is TGTGCCAGCTCACCACAAGAGGGCAATCAGCCCCAGCATTTT.

The chain links TRBV9 to TRBJ2-1; the D gene is possibly TRBD2 (5 bases). The germline gives CDR1 SGDLS, CDR2 YYNGEE. V dropped 4 bases and J dropped 2 bases, with 13 bases sitting between them. The CDR3 contains 15 residues. The CDR3 DNA sequence: TGTGCCAGCAGCTCTCGACTACTCCCCTACAATGAGCAGTTCTTC. Amino acid sequence: CASSSRLLPYNEQFF.

V and J are TRBV3-1 (or the pseudogene TRBV3-2) and TRBJ1-2; D is undetermined. The CDR3 totals 15 residues. Trimming left V 0 bases short and J 3 bases short, with 11 bases between. From germline, CDR1 is LGHDT and CDR2 YNNKEL (reference sequence). CDR3 loop: CASSQDRGRYYGYTF. The DNA for the CDR3 is TGTGCCAGCAGCCAAGATCGTGGCCGTTACTATGGCTACACCTTC.

The CDR3 sequence is CASSLADPSGFNEQFF. The DNA of the CDR3 is TGTGCCAGCAGCTTAGCAGACCCTTCAGGGTTCAATGAGCAGTTCTTC. This chain uses TRBV11-3 with TRBJ2-1; a weak D match, TRBD1 (5 bases). This CDR3 region has 16 residues. Trimming pared 1 base from V and 6 bases from J, leaving 16 bases between. CDR1 is SGHNT, CDR2 YENEEA, per germline. Filled out from reference TRBV11-3 and TRBJ2-1, the complete variable domain reads EAGVVQSPRYKIIEKKQPVAFWCNPISGHNTLYWYLQNLGQGPELLIRYENEEAVDDSQLPKDRFSAERLKGVDSTLKIQPAELGDSAVYLCASSLADPSGFNEQFFGPGTRLTVL.

The chain has TRBV9 and TRBJ1-4; 8 bases align to TRBD1. CDR1 and CDR2 from the germline V gene are SGDLS and YYNGEE. CDR3 size: 16 residues. V dropped 3 bases and J dropped 5; count of bases not matched to a gene: 9. CDR3 DNA sequence: TGTGCCAGCAGCGCTCTACCGGACAGGGTAAATGAAAAACTGTTTTTT. Amino acid sequence: CASSALPDRVNEKLFF.

This clone was picked up a small number of times. The chain has TRBV6-2 or TRBV6-3 and TRBJ1-5, with TRBD1 matching 7 bases. The CDR3 loop spans 14 amino acids. Germline V gene lookup returns CDR1 MNHEY and CDR2 SVGEGT. V lost 4 bases, J lost 3 bases, and 3 bases stayed unmatched. The CDR3 region has the DNA TGTGCCAGCAGTTCGGGGACAGTCAATCAGCCCCAGCATTTT. It specifies CASSSGTVNQPQHF.

The chain carries TRBV14 and TRBJ1-3; D is ambiguous. The CDR3 contains 14 residues. The ends were cut back, 1 base at V and 4 bases at J, with 8 bases in the middle. The germline V gene has CDR1 SGHDN and CDR2 FVKESK. CDR3 coding DNA: TGTGCCAGCAGCCAAGGTCGGTACGGAAACACCATATATTTT. Protein: CASSQGRYGNTIYF.

The V gene is TRBV6-2 or TRBV6-3, the J gene TRBJ1-4, with D tentatively TRBD1 (5 bases). This CDR3 region has 14 residues. Germline V lookup: CDR1 MNHEY, CDR2 SVGEGT. Trimming took off 4 bases at V and 7 bases at J, with 13 bases between the two ends. The CDR3 DNA follows: TGTGCCAGCAGTTGGGGAGGAGGGGCTGAAAAACTGTTTTTT. The encoded protein is CASSWGGGAEKLFF.

The V call is TRBV4-1, the J call TRBJ1-4, with D perhaps matching TRBD1 (6 bases). Germline lookup yields CDR1 MGHRA and CDR2 YSYEKL. The CDR3 is 16 residues long. V was trimmed by 0 bases and J by 8 bases, leaving 16 bases between them. DNA of the CDR3: TGCGCCAGCAGCCAAGACTTGCAGGGGTTACGAGAAAAACTGTTTTTT. Translation gives CASSQDLQGLREKLFF.

V gene TRBV30 combines with J gene TRBJ1-1; 9 bases are shared with TRBD1. Germline values: CDR1 GTSNPN, CDR2 SVGIG (reference sequence). This CDR3 comprises 15 residues. V lost 2 bases and J lost 11; bases outside the gene matches: 15. The CDR3 sequence is CAWSPSLMGQGAAFF. In DNA form, the CDR3 reads TGTGCCTGGAGTCCCTCTTTGATGGGACAGGGTGCCGCTTTCTTT.

V is TRBV4-1 and J is TRBJ1-2; TRBD1 matches at 12 bases. V shed 3 bases, J shed 5 bases, and the junction held 13 bases outside the gene matches. The CDR3 contains 18 residues. Germline CDR1 is MGHRA and CDR2 is YSYEKL. The CDR3 coding sequence is TGCGCCAGCAGCCATGGTCCTCAACCGGGACAGGGGGCGTATGGCTACACCTTC. Translated: CASSHGPQPGQGAYGYTF.

The chain is built from TRBV28 and TRBJ1-2; tentative D call: TRBD1 (6 bases). V was cut by 7 bases and J by 2 bases, with 14 bases left in between. The CDR3 is 14 residues long. The germline gives CDR1 MDHEN, CDR2 SYDVKM. As DNA, the CDR3 is TGTGCCAGCAATAGGGGGGGCTCAAACTATGGCTACACCTTC. Protein product: CASNRGGSNYGYTF.

The V call is TRBV11-3, the J call TRBJ1-1; D is uncertain. Trimming pared 6 bases from V and 0 bases from J, leaving 8 bases between. Germline values: CDR1 SGHNT, CDR2 YENEEA. The CDR3 has 13 amino acids. CDR3 residues: CASSGQLNTEAFF. The CDR3 DNA follows: TGTGCCAGCAGTGGGCAGTTGAACACTGAAGCTTTCTTT. The entire variable domain, with the rest obtained from reference TRBV11-3 and TRBJ1-1, is as follows: EAGVVQSPRYKIIEKKQPVAFWCNPISGHNTLYWYLQNLGQGPELLIRYENEEAVDDSQLPKDRFSAERLKGVDSTLKIQPAELGDSAVYLCASSGQLNTEAFFGQGTRLTVV.

This clone appeared once. The chain is built from TRBV6-5 and TRBJ2-7; tentatively, D is TRBD1 (6 bases). The V end lost 8 bases, the J end lost 7 bases, and 18 bases lay between the germline ends. From germline, CDR1 is MNHEY and CDR2 SVGAGI. The CDR3 is 13 residues long. This chain's CDR3 is CASAGPGAEEQYF. CDR3 sequence (DNA): TGTGCCAGCGCCGGTCCAGGGGCGGAGGAGCAGTACTTC.

The chain couples TRBV7-9 to TRBJ1-4, with D possibly TRBD1 on 5 matching bases. V lost 5 bases and J lost 8, with 12 bases in between. CDR3 length: 13 amino acids. From germline, CDR1 is SEHNR and CDR2 FQNEAQ (reference sequence). Here the CDR3 reads CASSTPGGEKLFF. CDR3 nucleotides: TGTGCCAGCAGCACCCCCGGGGGAGAAAAACTGTTTTTT. The full variable domain, its missing parts supplied by reference TRBV7-9 and TRBJ1-4, is DTGVSQNPRHKITKRGQNVTFRCDPISEHNRLYWYRQTLGQGPEFLTYFQNEAQLEKSRLLSDRFSAERPKGSFSTLEIQRTEQGDSAMYLCASSTPGGEKLFFGSGTQLSVL.

This chain links TRBV27 with TRBJ2-1; D might be TRBD2 (6 bases). The germline V and J ends were trimmed by 6 bases and 5 bases, with 11 bases remaining between them. There are 13 residues in the CDR3. The germline V gene has CDR1 MNHEY and CDR2 SMNVEV (reference sequence). CDR3: CASRWDWNNEQFF. DNA for the CDR3: TGTGCCAGCAGATGGGACTGGAACAATGAGCAGTTCTTC.

The rearrangement links TRBV7-9 to TRBJ1-3, with D possibly matching TRBD1 (5 bases). CDR1 and CDR2 (germline): SEHNR, FQNEAQ (reference sequence). The CDR3 totals 14 residues. The V and J ends lost 5 bases and 2 bases respectively, with 10 bases between them. CDR3 loop: CASSPQATGNTIYF. The CDR3 DNA reads TGTGCCAGCAGCCCACAGGCTACTGGAAACACCATATATTTT.

The chain joins TRBV5-1 to TRBJ1-2; D perhaps matches TRBD1 (5 bases). V gave up 6 bases and J gave up 4 bases, with 16 bases separating them. The CDR3 is 14 amino acids. Germline V lookup: CDR1 SGHRS, CDR2 YFSETQ. The CDR3 loop is CASTSGAVAYGYTF. In DNA form, the CDR3 reads TGCGCCAGCACCAGTGGGGCGGTGGCCTATGGCTACACCTTC.

This sequence joins TRBV10-3 and TRBJ2-3; 10 bases line up with TRBD2. J was trimmed by 8 bases and V by 3 bases; bases with no gene match: 8. Looked up from germline, CDR1 is ENHRY and CDR2 is SYGVKD. This CDR3 is built from 15 residues. The CDR3 is CAISESGGASGTQYF. The CDR3 DNA reads TGTGCCATCAGTGAAAGCGGGGGGGCGTCGGGTACGCAGTATTTT.

This chain joins TRBV12-1 and TRBJ1-5; whether TRBD1, the table's D call, matches the DNA was not checked. TRBV12-1 is shown as a pseudogene. The CDR3 runs to 12 residues. The CDR3 reads CARGRGHQPQHF. CDR3 nucleotides: TGTGCCAGGGGCAGGGGGCATCAGCCCCAGCATTTT.

This clone came up once. The rearrangement joins TRBV7-8 to TRBJ2-3; the D is unclear. V was cut by 1 base and J by 0 bases, with 8 bases left in between. Per the germline V gene, CDR1 is SGHVS and CDR2 is FQNEAQ. This CDR3 contains 15 residues. This CDR3 reads CASSLVTESTDTQYF. The DNA of the CDR3 is TGTGCCAGCAGCTTAGTTACGGAGAGCACAGATACGCAGTATTTT.

This chain connects TRBV7-9 to TRBJ2-7, with TRBD2 matching 13 bases. V dropped 5 bases and J dropped 5; count of bases not matched to a gene: 9. Germline V gene data show CDR1 as SEHNR and CDR2 as FQNEAQ (reference sequence). The CDR3 is 16 amino acids. The CDR3 here is CASSGTSGAVFDEQYF. CDR3 coding DNA: TGTGCCAGCAGCGGGACTAGCGGGGCTGTTTTCGACGAGCAGTACTTC.

This clone was seen many times. The CDR3 bases are TGTGCCAGTAGTCCCGACAGGGGGCGAAGGAATGGCTACACCTTC. It encodes CASSPDRGRRNGYTF. The V call is TRBV19, the J call TRBJ1-2, with 10 nucleotides matching TRBD1. Per the germline V gene, CDR1 is LNHDA and CDR2 is SQIVND (reference sequence). Losses at the gene ends were 5 bases for V and 6 bases for J; bases not matched to a gene: 9. This CDR3 region has 15 residues.

The CDR3 spells CASTPGTASYEQYF. CDR3 bases: TGTGCCAGTACCCCAGGGACAGCCTCCTACGAGCAGTACTTC. The V gene is TRBV19, the J gene TRBJ2-7; 7 bases map to TRBD1. Germline-derived CDR1 and CDR2 are LNHDA and SQIVND (reference sequence). This CDR3 spans 14 amino acids. After removal of 7 bases from V and 0 bases from J, the junction contained 6 bases not matched to a gene.

J is TRBJ1-2 and V is TRBV7-9; D is unclear. V was shortened by 8 bases and J by 1 base, with 11 bases between the two germline ends. The V gene's germline CDR1 is SEHNR and CDR2 FQNEAQ (reference sequence). CDR3 length equals 13 residues. CDR3 sequence (DNA): TGTGCCAGCGGGAGGGAACTTAACTATGGCTACACCTTC. This translates into CASGRELNYGYTF.

The J gene is TRBJ1-1, the V gene TRBV6-5; a possible D gene is TRBD1 (6 bases). Germline V gene lookup returns CDR1 MNHEY and CDR2 SVGAGI. V lost 6 bases to trimming and J lost 8 bases, with 19 bases between them. CDR3 length: 14 residues. The CDR3 here is CASSNRDYREEAFF. DNA of the CDR3: TGTGCCAGCAGCAATCGAGACTACAGGGAAGAAGCTTTCTTT.

This chain connects TRBV5-5 to TRBJ2-1; TRBD2 is a possible D gene (5 bases). The CDR3 consists of 15 residues. The ends were cut back, 0 bases at V and 8 bases at J, with 15 bases in the middle. Germline V CDR1 and CDR2: SGHKS, YYEKEE (reference sequence). CDR3 amino acids: CASSLEAAGGYEQFF. The CDR3 region has the DNA TGTGCCAGCAGCTTGGAGGCCGCTGGAGGTTATGAGCAGTTCTTC.

The genes are TRBV7-9 and TRBJ1-1, with D possibly being TRBD1 (6 bases). CDR1 and CDR2 from the germline V gene are SEHNR and FQNEAQ (reference sequence). Trimming cost V 3 bases and J 0 bases, with 11 bases left between them. The CDR3 is made up of 15 amino acids. Here the CDR3 reads CASSFDRLMNTEAFF. The CDR3 DNA sequence: TGTGCCAGCAGCTTCGACAGGTTGATGAACACTGAAGCTTTCTTT.

This chain connects TRBV14 to TRBJ1-3; no firm D call. V lost 0 bases, J lost 0 bases, and 9 bases lay in between. The CDR3 has 16 amino acids. Germline V gene lookup returns CDR1 SGHDN and CDR2 FVKESK. DNA of the CDR3: TGTGCCAGCAGCCAAGATCTTGGCCTCTCTGGAAACACCATATATTTT. Protein product: CASSQDLGLSGNTIYF.